Listed below are T cell receptor beta chains from one sample, sequenced in a study of T cell clonotyping in hematopoietic cell transplantation. Sequenced by immunoSEQ multiplex PCR; TCRdb stores in-frame clones only, minus some. The data contain approximately 27,000 clones, under 95% of them singletons. Sequences were derived from peripheral blood mononuclear cells, sampled before stem cell transplant. The receptors derive from a man aged 50-59 years with acute myeloid leukemia. Some clones in this sample may be carry-over from other donors' samples. The CDR3 runs from the conserved cysteine through the conserved F or W. Each record gives: J gene, V gene, CDR3 length, clone size, D gene, CDR3 protein, CDR3 DNA. A D gene is named only where the DNA matches it firmly. For some rows the clone size is stated as once, few or many, or as a class when expanded; others skip it.

TRBJ2-7 TRBV4-1 15 . TRBD2 CASSRTSGSSYEQYF TGCGCCAGCAGCCGTACTAGCGGGAGCTCCTACGAGCAGTACTTC
TRBJ2-1 TRBV10-3 14 . TRBD1 CAITPGTAYNEQFF TGTGCCATCACCCCCGGGACAGCCTACAATGAGCAGTTCTTC
TRBJ2-7 TRBV20-1 10 . . CSAYRDEQYF TGCAGTGCGTACAGGGACGAGCAGTACTTC
TRBJ1-4 TRBV18 16 . . CASSPEQGTTNEKLFF TGTGCCAGCTCACCTGAGCAGGGAACAACTAATGAAAAACTGTTTTTT
TRBJ2-3 TRBV6-6 11 . . CASNIGDTQYF TGTGCCAGCAATATTGGAGATACGCAGTATTTT
TRBJ2-7 TRBV11-1 16 . TRBD1 CASSDGRDRDPYEQYF TGTGCCAGCAGCGACGGCCGGGACAGGGACCCCTACGAGCAGTACTTC
TRBJ2-3 TRBV7-3 13 . . CASSFGSTDTQYF TGTGCCAGCAGCTTTGGCAGCACAGATACGCAGTATTTT
TRBJ2-1 TRBV7-9 15 . . CASSLNRATYNEQFF TGTGCCAGCAGCTTAAACAGGGCAACCTACAATGAGCAGTTCTTC
TRBJ1-5 TRBV5-8 16 once . CASSLWGVVSNQPQHF TGTGCCAGCAGCTTGTGGGGCGTAGTTAGCAATCAGCCCCAGCATTTT
TRBJ2-3 TRBV7-9 13 . . CASSLKSTDTQYF TGTGCCAGCAGCCTAAAAAGCACAGATACGCAGTATTTT
TRBJ1-2 TRBV6-5 15 . TRBD1 CASSYNGQGAYGYTF TGTGCCAGCAGTTATAATGGACAGGGGGCGTATGGCTACACCTTC